This is a list of T cell receptor beta chains from one sample in a study of blood T cells in healthy people across ages. TCRdb called the 5' RACE reads again in MiXCR, with one record for every CDR3 protein. The repertoire holds approximately 780,000 distinct CDR3 sequences, with under 30% as singletons. The sample was also reused in another study, on T cells of mothers and their children.

The sample consisted of blood. These receptors all come from a boy between 10 and 17 years old in good health. Both conserved end residues are part of each CDR3. A D gene is named only where the DNA matches it firmly. Expanded clones are given a class, and other clones once, few, many or no size at all.

NA | 13 | TRBJ1-2 | TRBD1 | TRBV25-1 | CASSPGTGKGYTF | TGTGCCAGCAGTCCTGGGACAGGGAAAGGCTACACCTTC
NA | 14 | TRBJ1-3 | TRBD1 | TRBV6-2/TRBV6-3 | CASTQGGPRNTIYF | TGTGCCAGCACCCAGGGGGGGCCGAGAAACACCATATATTTT
NA | 13 | TRBJ1-2 | NA | TRBV20-1 | CSARDQGWNGYTF | TGCAGTGCTAGAGATCAGGGTTGGAATGGCTACACCTTC
NA | 14 | TRBJ2-7 | TRBD2 | TRBV14 | CASSQAGLSYEQYF | TGTGCCAGCAGCCAAGCGGGACTATCCTACGAGCAGTACTTC
NA | 13 | TRBJ2-7 | NA | TRBV6-6 | CASEGGGVNEQYF | TGTGCCAGCGAGGGGGGGGGCGTCAACGAGCAGTACTTC
few | 17 | TRBJ2-2 | TRBD1 | TRBV5-5 | CASSFTPGQGASGELFF | TGTGCCAGCAGCTTTACCCCGGGACAGGGGGCGTCCGGGGAGCTGTTTTTT
NA | 15 | TRBJ2-2 | TRBD1 | TRBV2 | CASKGQGARTGELFF | TGTGCCAGCAAGGGACAGGGGGCGCGAACCGGGGAGCTGTTTTTT
few | 16 | TRBJ2-3 | TRBD1 | TRBV18 | CASLTGPGQGSDTQYF | TGTGCCAGCTTGACCGGACCGGGACAGGGCTCAGATACGCAGTATTTT
many | 12 | TRBJ2-7 | TRBD2 | TRBV12-3/TRBV12-4 | CASGGSSYEQYF | TGTGCCTCGGGGGGGAGCTCCTACGAGCAGTACTTC
few | 17 | TRBJ1-4 | NA | TRBV9 | CASSVGMGTDTNEKLFF | TGTGCCAGCAGCGTAGGAATGGGGACCGACACTAATGAAAAACTGTTTTTT
NA | 13 | TRBJ2-2 | TRBD1 | TRBV27 | CASSYRGAGELFF | TGTGCCAGCAGTTACAGGGGGGCCGGGGAGCTGTTTTTT
NA | 13 | TRBJ1-6 | TRBD1 | TRBV6-1 | CASRGQENSPLHF | TGTGCCAGCCGTGGACAGGAGAATTCACCCCTCCACTTT
NA | 16 | TRBJ1-1 | TRBD1 | TRBV5-1 | CASSLHRTGLNTEAFF | TGCGCCAGCAGCTTACATCGGACAGGTTTGAACACTGAAGCTTTCTTT
NA | 16 | TRBJ2-4 | NA | TRBV5-1 | CASSLGGAEGKNIQYF | TGCGCCAGCAGCTTGGGAGGGGCCGAGGGCAAAAACATTCAGTACTTC
NA | 12 | TRBJ2-7 | NA | TRBV24-1 | CATSDFGYEQYF | TGTGCCACCAGTGATTTTGGCTACGAGCAGTACTTC
NA | 15 | TRBJ2-3 | NA | TRBV7-2 | CASSDQTGSTDTQYF | TGTGCCAGCAGCGATCAGACTGGGAGCACAGATACGCAGTATTTT
NA | 14 | TRBJ2-7 | NA | TRBV20-1 | CSARYAGAGREQYF | TGCAGTGCTAGGTACGCCGGAGCTGGGCGGGAGCAGTACTTC
NA | 15 | TRBJ2-3 | NA | TRBV20-1 | CSARAPRGGTDTQYF | TGCAGTGCTAGAGCTCCGAGGGGGGGCACAGATACGCAGTATTTT
few | 14 | TRBJ2-5 | NA | TRBV9 | CASSEGNSAETQYF | TGTGCCAGCAGCGAGGGGAATAGCGCAGAGACCCAGTACTTC
few | 14 | TRBJ1-5 | NA | TRBV6-6 | CASSYGIGGQPQHF | TGTGCCAGCAGTTACGGTATTGGAGGTCAGCCCCAGCATTTT
few | 14 | TRBJ1-4 | NA | TRBV12-3/TRBV12-4 | CASSSHGFGEKLFF | TGTGCCAGCAGTTCTCACGGGTTCGGGGAAAAACTGTTTTTT
NA | 16 | TRBJ1-3 | NA | TRBV5-1 | CASTPMGAGSGNTIYF | TGCGCCAGCACACCCATGGGCGCAGGCTCTGGAAACACCATATATTTT
NA | 12 | TRBJ2-3 | TRBD1 | TRBV30 | CAWSPRGDTQYF | TGTGCCTGGAGTCCCAGGGGGGATACGCAGTATTTT
NA | 17 | TRBJ1-1 | TRBD1 | TRBV14 | CASSPRQGTLGDTEAFF | TGTGCCAGCAGCCCAAGACAGGGGACTCTAGGGGACACTGAAGCTTTCTTT
NA | 15 | TRBJ1-3 | NA | TRBV18 | CAISRDSSSGNTIYF | TGTGCCATCTCCCGGGACTCAAGCTCTGGAAACACCATATATTTT
NA | 15 | TRBJ1-4 | NA | TRBV6-6 | CATQERAVLNEKLFF | TGTGCCACCCAGGAGAGGGCAGTTCTTAATGAAAAACTGTTTTTT
few | 12 | TRBJ2-1 | TRBD2 | TRBV6-1 | CASSEGGGRQFF | TGTGCCAGCAGTGAAGGGGGGGGTAGGCAGTTCTTC
few | 14 | TRBJ1-5 | NA | TRBV20-1 | CSASIRGYNQPQHF | TGCAGTGCTAGTATCAGGGGTTACAATCAGCCCCAGCATTTT
NA | 16 | TRBJ2-5 | TRBD1 | TRBV7-9 | CASADYRAGGQETQYF | TGTGCCAGCGCGGATTACCGGGCAGGGGGCCAAGAGACCCAGTACTTC
few | 13 | TRBJ2-7 | TRBD1 | TRBV30 | CAWSVDRAYEQYF | TGTGCCTGGAGTGTAGACAGGGCCTACGAGCAGTACTTC
NA | 13 | TRBJ1-1 | TRBD1 | TRBV10-3 | CAIDRGLNTEAFF | TGTGCCATCGACAGGGGTCTGAACACTGAAGCTTTCTTT
few | 14 | TRBJ2-1 | TRBD2 | TRBV5-1 | CASSNKRGGNEQFF | TGCGCCAGCAGCAATAAACGGGGGGGCAATGAGCAGTTCTTC
few | 15 | TRBJ2-5 | TRBD1 | TRBV11-2 | CASSTTGGLQETQYF | TGTGCCAGCAGCACGACAGGGGGCCTCCAAGAGACCCAGTACTTC
NA | 18 | TRBJ1-4 | TRBD1 | TRBV4-3 | CASSQDRRTGGTNEKLFF | TGCGCCAGCAGCCAAGACCGGAGGACAGGCGGTACTAATGAAAAACTGTTTTTT
NA | 14 | TRBJ2-5 | NA | TRBV7-9 | CASSPPGYRETQYF | TGTGCCAGCAGCCCCCCGGGGTACCGAGAGACCCAGTACTTC
few | 15 | TRBJ2-3 | TRBD1 | TRBV27 | CASSPAGQGSGTQYF | TGTGCCAGCAGCCCAGCGGGACAGGGCTCAGGTACGCAGTATTTT
NA | 15 | TRBJ2-6 | NA | TRBV12-3/TRBV12-4 | CASRGVGTGANVLTF | TGTGCCAGCAGGGGGGTGGGGACCGGGGCCAACGTCCTGACTTTC
few | 15 | TRBJ2-4 | NA | TRBV5-1 | CASSSTAGQQNIQYF | TGCGCCAGCAGCTCCACTGCGGGACAGCAAAACATTCAGTACTTC
NA | 16 | TRBJ2-1 | TRBD2 | TRBV3-1 | CASSPSLSGDINEQFF | TGTGCCAGCAGCCCCTCGCTAAGCGGGGATATCAATGAGCAGTTCTTC
NA | 14 | TRBJ2-2 | NA | TRBV28 | CASSLFGITGELFF | TGTGCCAGCAGTTTATTTGGGATCACCGGGGAGCTGTTTTTT
few | 14 | TRBJ2-5 | NA | TRBV20-1 | CSARDTRARETQYF | TGCAGTGCAAGGGACACCAGGGCCCGAGAGACCCAGTACTTC
NA | 16 | TRBJ2-7 | NA | TRBV7-9 | CASSQFGRDGNYEQYF | TGTGCCAGCAGCCAATTCGGTCGGGACGGAAACTACGAGCAGTACTTC
NA | 13 | TRBJ1-6 | NA | TRBV12-3/TRBV12-4 | CASSLGPEDALHF | TGTGCCAGCAGTTTAGGTCCCGAGGATGCCCTCCACTTT
NA | 13 | TRBJ2-7 | TRBD1 | TRBV18 | CASSATGGGEQYF | TGTGCCAGCTCAGCAACAGGGGGCGGCGAGCAGTACTTC
NA | 15 | TRBJ1-2 | TRBD1 | TRBV27 | CASKGRGRLNYGYTF | TGTGCCAGCAAGGGCAGGGGGCGCCTTAACTATGGCTACACCTTC
NA | 16 | TRBJ2-7 | NA | TRBV5-1 | CASSLVPEQNHYEQYF | TGCGCCAGCAGCTTGGTCCCTGAACAGAACCACTACGAGCAGTACTTC
few | 15 | TRBJ1-2 | NA | TRBV18 | CASSVAHPPNYGYTF | TGTGCCAGCTCAGTCGCTCACCCACCTAACTATGGCTACACCTTC
few | 13 | TRBJ2-5 | NA | TRBV6-1 | CASIRTLQETQYF | TGTGCCAGCATTAGGACACTCCAAGAGACCCAGTACTTC
NA | 16 | TRBJ2-4 | NA | TRBV12-3/TRBV12-4 | CASSLDFGLAKNIQYF | TGTGCCAGCAGTTTGGATTTCGGTCTAGCCAAAAACATTCAGTACTTC
few | 15 | TRBJ2-7 | NA | TRBV27 | CASSYEGGGYYEQYF | TGTGCCAGCAGCTACGAGGGGGGCGGGTACTACGAGCAGTACTTC
NA | 17 | TRBJ2-7 | TRBD2 | TRBV7-9 | CASSFSAGLAGSHEQYF | TGTGCCAGCAGCTTTTCCGCGGGACTAGCGGGAAGTCACGAGCAGTACTTC
few | 17 | TRBJ1-3 | NA | TRBV29-1 | CSVAEGWGDLAGNTIYF | TGCAGCGTTGCTGAGGGCTGGGGGGACCTAGCCGGAAACACCATATATTTT
NA | 14 | TRBJ1-5 | TRBD1 | TRBV6-5 | CASSYGTGKQPQHF | TGTGCCAGCAGTTACGGGACAGGGAAACAGCCCCAGCATTTT
NA | 13 | TRBJ1-1 | TRBD1 | TRBV19 | CACSWTGDTEAFF | TGTGCCTGTAGCTGGACAGGGGACACTGAAGCTTTCTTT
NA | 17 | TRBJ1-6 | NA | TRBV21-1 | CASSKAAESSYNSPLHF | TGTGCCAGCAGCAAGGCGGCGGAGAGCTCCTATAATTCACCCCTCCACTTT